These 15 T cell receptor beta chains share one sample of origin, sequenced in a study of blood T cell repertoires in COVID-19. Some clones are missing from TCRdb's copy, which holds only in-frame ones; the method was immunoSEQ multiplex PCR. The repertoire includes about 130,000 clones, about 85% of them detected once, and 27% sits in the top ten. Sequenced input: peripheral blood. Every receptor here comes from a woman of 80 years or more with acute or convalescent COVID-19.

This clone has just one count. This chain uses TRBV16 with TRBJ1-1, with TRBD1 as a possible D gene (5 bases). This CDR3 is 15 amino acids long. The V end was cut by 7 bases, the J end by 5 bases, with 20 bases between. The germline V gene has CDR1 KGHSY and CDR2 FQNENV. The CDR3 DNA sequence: TGTGCCAGCACACCTTCCGGGACTTATAGGACTGAAGCTTTCTTT. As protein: CASTPSGTYRTEAFF.

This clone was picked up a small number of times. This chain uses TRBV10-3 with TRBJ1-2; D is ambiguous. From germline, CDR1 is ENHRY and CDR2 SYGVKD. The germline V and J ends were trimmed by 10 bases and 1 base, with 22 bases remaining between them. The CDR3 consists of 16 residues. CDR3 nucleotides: TGTGCCACCTCAACAACTCACAGTGGAGGTAACTATGGCTACACCTTC. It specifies CATSTTHSGGNYGYTF.

The CDR3 DNA is TGTGCCACCGGACAGGGGGTAGGAACTGAAGCTTTCTTT. Its protein product is CATGQGVGTEAFF. The rearrangement joins TRBV9 to TRBJ1-1; the match to TRBD1 covers 10 bases. CDR3 length: 13 residues. Trimming took 9 bases from V and 5 from J; bases not matched to a gene: 7. From germline, CDR1 is SGDLS and CDR2 YYNGEE.

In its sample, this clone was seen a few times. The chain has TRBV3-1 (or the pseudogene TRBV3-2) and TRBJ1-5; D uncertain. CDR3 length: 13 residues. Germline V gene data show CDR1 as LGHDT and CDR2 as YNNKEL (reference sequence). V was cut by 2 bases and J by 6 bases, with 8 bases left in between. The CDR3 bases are TGTGCCAGCAGCCAATTTCTCGGTCAGCCCCAGCATTTT. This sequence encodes CASSQFLGQPQHF.

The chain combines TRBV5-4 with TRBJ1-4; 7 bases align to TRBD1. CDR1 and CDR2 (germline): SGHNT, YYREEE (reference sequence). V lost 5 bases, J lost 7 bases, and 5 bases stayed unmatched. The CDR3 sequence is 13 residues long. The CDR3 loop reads CASSFSGGEKLFF. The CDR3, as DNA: TGTGCCAGCAGTTTTTCAGGGGGTGAAAAACTGTTTTTT.

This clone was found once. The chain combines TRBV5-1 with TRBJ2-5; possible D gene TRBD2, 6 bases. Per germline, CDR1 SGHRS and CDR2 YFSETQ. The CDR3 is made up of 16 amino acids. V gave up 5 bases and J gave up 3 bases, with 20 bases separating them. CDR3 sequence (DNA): TGCGCCAGCAGAAGGGCGGGATTCGCAATGAAAGAGACCCAGTACTTC. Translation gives CASRRAGFAMKETQYF.

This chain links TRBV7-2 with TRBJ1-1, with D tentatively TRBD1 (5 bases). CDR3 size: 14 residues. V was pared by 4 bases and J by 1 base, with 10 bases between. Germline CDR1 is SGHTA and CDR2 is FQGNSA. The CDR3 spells CASSSSGANTEAFF. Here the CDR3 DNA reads TGTGCCAGCAGCTCAAGTGGGGCGAACACTGAAGCTTTCTTT.

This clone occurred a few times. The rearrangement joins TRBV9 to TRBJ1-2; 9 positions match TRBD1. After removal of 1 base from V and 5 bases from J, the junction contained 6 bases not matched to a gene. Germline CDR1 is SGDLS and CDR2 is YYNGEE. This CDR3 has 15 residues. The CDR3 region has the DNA TGTGCCAGCAGCGTAACAGGGGGCTTTTGGTATGGCTACACCTTC. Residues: CASSVTGGFWYGYTF.

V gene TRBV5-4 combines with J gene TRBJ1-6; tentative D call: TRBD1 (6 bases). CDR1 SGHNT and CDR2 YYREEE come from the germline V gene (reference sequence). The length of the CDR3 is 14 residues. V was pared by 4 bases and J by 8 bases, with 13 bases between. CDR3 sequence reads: CASSPTGSDSPLHF. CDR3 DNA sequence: TGTGCCAGCAGCCCCACAGGGTCTGATTCACCCCTCCACTTT.

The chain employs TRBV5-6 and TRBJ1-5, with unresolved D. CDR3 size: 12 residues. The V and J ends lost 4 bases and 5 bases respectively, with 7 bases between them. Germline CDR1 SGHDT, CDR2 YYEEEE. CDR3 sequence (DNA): TGTGCCAGCAGCCTTTCCGATCAGCCCCAGCATTTT. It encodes CASSLSDQPQHF.

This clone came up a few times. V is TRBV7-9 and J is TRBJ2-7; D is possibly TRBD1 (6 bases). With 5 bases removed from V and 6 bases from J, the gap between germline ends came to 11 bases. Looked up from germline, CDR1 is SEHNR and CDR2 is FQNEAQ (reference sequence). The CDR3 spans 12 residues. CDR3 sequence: CASSLGHGEQYF. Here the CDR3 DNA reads TGTGCCAGCAGCCTGGGACATGGCGAGCAGTACTTC. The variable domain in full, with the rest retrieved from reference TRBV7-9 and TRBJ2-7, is DTGVSQNPRHKITKRGQNVTFRCDPISEHNRLYWYRQTLGQGPEFLTYFQNEAQLEKSRLLSDRFSAERPKGSFSTLEIQRTEQGDSAMYLCASSLGHGEQYFGPGTRLTVT.

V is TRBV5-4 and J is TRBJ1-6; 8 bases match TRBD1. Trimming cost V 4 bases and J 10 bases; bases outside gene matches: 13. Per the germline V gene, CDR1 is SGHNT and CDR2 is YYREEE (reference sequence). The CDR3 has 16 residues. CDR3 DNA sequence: TGTGCCAGCAGCCGCGCCGGGGCAGGGGGCCTGTCACCCCTCCACTTT. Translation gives CASSRAGAGGLSPLHF.

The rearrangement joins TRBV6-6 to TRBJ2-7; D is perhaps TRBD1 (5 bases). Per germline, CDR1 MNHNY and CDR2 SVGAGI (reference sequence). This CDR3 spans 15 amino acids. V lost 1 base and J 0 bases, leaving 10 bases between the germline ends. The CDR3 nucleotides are TGTGCCAGCAGTTACTTACAGGCTAGCTCCTACGAGCAGTACGTC. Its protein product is CASSYLQASSYEQYV.

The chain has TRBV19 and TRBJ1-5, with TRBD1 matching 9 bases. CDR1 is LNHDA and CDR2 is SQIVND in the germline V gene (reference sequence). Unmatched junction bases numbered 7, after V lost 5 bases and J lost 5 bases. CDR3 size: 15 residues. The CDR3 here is CASSHRDREYQPQHF. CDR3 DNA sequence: TGTGCCAGTAGTCACCGGGACAGGGAGTATCAGCCCCAGCATTTT.

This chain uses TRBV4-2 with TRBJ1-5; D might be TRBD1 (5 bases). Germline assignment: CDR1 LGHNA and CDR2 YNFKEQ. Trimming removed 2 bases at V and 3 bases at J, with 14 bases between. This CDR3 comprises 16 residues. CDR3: CASSQRGSPLNQPQHF. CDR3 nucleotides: TGTGCCAGCAGCCAACGGGGGTCCCCCCTCAATCAGCCCCAGCATTTT.